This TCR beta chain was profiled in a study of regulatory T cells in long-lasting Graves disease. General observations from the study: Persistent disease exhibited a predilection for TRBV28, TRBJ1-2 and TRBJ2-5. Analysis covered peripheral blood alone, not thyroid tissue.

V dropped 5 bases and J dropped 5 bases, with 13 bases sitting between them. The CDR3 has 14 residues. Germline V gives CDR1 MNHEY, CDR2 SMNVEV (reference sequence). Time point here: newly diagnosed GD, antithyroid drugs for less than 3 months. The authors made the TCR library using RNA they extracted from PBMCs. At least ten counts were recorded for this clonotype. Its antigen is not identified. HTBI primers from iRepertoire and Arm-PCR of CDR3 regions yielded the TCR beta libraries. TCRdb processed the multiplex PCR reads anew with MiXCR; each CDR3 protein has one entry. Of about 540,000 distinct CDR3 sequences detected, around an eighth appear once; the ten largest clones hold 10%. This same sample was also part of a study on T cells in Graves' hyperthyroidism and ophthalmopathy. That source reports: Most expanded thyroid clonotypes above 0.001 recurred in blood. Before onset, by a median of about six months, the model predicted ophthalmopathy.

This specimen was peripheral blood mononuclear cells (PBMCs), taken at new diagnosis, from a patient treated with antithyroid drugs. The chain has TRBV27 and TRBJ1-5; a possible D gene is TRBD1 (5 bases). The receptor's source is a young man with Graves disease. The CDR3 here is CASSPRDGYQPQHF. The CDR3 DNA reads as TGTGCCAGCAGTCCCCGGGACGGCTATCAGCCCCAGCATTTT.